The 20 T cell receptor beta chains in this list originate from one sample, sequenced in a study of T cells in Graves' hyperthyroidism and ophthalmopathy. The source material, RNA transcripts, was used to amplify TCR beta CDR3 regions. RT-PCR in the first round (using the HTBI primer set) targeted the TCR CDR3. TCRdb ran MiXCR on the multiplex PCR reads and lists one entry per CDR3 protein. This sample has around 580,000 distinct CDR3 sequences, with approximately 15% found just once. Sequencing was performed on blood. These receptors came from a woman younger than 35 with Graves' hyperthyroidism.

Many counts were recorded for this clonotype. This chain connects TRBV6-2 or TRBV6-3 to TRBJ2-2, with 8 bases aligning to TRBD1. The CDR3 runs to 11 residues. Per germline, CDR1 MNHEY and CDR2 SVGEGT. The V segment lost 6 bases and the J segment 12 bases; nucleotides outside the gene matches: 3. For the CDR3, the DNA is TGTGCCAGCAGAAGACAGGGGCAGCTGTTTTTT. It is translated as CASRRQGQLFF.

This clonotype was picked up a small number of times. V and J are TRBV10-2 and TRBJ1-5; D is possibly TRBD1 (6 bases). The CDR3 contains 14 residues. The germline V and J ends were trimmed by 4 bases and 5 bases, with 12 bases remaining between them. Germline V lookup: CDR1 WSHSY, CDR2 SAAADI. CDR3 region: CASSVRQEYQPQHF. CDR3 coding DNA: TGCGCCAGCAGTGTACGACAGGAATATCAGCCCCAGCATTTT.

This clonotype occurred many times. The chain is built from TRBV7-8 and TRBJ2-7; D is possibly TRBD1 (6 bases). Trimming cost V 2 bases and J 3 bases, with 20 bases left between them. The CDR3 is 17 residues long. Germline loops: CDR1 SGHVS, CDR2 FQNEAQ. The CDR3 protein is CASSLRTTGTTSYEQYF. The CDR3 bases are TGTGCCAGCAGCTTACGAACTACCGGGACAACGAGCTACGAGCAGTACTTC. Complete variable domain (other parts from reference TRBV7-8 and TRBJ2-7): GAGVSQSPRYKVAKRGQDVALRCDPISGHVSLFWYQQALGQGPEFLTYFQNEAQLDKSGLPSDRFFAERPEGSVSTLKIQRTQQEDSAVYLCASSLRTTGTTSYEQYFGPGTRLTVT.

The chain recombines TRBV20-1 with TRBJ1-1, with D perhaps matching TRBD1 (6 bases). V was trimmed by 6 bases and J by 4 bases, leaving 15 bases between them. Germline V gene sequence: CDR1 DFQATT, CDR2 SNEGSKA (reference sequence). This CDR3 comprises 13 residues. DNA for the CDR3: TGCAGTGCCTCCAAGGACAGTGCCACTGAAGCTTTCTTT. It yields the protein CSASKDSATEAFF.

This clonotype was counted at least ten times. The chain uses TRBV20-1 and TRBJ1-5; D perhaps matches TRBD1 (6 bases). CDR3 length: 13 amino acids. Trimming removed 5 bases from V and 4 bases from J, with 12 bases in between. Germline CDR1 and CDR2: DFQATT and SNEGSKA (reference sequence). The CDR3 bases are TGCAGTGCTTCCTCAGGGGTTAATCAGCCCCAGCATTTT. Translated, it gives CSASSGVNQPQHF.

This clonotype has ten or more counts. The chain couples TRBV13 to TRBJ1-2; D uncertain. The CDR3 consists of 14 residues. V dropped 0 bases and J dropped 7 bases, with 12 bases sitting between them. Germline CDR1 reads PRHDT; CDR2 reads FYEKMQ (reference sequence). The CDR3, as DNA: TGTGCCAGCAGCTTAGGCGGTGGCCCGAGTGGCTACACCTTC. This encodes CASSLGGGPSGYTF.

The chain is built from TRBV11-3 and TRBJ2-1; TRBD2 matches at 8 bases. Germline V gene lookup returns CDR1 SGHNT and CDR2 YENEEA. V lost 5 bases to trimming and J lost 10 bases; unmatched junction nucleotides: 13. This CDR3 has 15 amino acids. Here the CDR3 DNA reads TGTGCCAGCAGCGCAACTAGCGGAGCTGGGGGGGAGCAGTTCTTC. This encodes CASSATSGAGGEQFF. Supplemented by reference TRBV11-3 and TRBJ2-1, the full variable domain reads EAGVVQSPRYKIIEKKQPVAFWCNPISGHNTLYWYLQNLGQGPELLIRYENEEAVDDSQLPKDRFSAERLKGVDSTLKIQPAELGDSAVYLCASSATSGAGGEQFFGPGTRLTVL.

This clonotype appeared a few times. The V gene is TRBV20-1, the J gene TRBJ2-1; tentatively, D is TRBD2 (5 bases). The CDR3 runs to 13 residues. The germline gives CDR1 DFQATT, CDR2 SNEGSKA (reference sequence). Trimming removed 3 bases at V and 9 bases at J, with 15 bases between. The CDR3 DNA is TGCAGTGCTAGCCTTATCTCGGGGAGTGAGCAGTTCTTC. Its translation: CSASLISGSEQFF.

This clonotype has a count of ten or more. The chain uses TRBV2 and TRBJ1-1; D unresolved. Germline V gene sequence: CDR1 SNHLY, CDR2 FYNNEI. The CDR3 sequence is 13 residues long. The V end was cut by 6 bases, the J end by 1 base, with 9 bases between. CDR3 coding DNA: TGTGCCAGCAGCCCCACCCCGAACACTGAAGCTTTCTTT. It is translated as CASSPTPNTEAFF.

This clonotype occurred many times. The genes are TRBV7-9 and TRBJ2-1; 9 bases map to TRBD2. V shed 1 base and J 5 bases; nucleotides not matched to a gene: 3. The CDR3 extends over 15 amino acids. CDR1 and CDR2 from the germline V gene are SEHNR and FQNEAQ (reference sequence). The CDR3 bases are TGTGCCAGCAGCTTAGAGGCGGGGGGGGACAATGAGCAGTTCTTC. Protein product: CASSLEAGGDNEQFF.

CDR3: CASTILQGRLRTDTQYF. The CDR3 DNA is TGTGCCAGCACCATTCTACAGGGGCGTCTACGGACAGATACGCAGTATTTT. The chain carries TRBV9 and TRBJ2-3, with 7 positions matching TRBD1. Germline V gene data show CDR1 as SGDLS and CDR2 as YYNGEE. Trimming at V came to 6 bases and at J to 3 bases, leaving 16 bases not matched to a gene. The CDR3 totals 17 residues.

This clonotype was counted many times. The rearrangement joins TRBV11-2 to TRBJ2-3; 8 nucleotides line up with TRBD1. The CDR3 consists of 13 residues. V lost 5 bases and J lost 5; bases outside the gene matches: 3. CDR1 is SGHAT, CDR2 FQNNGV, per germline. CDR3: CASSLQGVDTQYF. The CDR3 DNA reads TGTGCCAGCAGCCTACAGGGGGTAGATACGCAGTATTTT.

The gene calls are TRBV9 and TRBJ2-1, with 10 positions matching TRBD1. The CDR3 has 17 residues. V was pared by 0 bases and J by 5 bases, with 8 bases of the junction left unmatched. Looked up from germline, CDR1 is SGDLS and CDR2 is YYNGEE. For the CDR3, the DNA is TGTGCCAGCAGCGTAGTGGGGACAGGGGTTGGAAACAATGAGCAGTTCTTC. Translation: CASSVVGTGVGNNEQFF.

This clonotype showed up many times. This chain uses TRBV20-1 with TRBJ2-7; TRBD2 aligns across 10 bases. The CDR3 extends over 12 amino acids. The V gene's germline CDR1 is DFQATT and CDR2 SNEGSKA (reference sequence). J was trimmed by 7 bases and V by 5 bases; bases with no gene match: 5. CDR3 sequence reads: CSAPAGGNEQYF. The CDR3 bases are TGCAGTGCTCCAGCGGGAGGGAATGAGCAGTACTTC.

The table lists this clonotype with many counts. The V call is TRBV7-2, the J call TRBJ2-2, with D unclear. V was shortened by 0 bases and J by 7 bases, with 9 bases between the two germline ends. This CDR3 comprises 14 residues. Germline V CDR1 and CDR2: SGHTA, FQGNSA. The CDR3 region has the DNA TGTGCCAGCAGCTTAGCGGGGTTGAACGGGGAGCTGTTTTTT. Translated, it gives CASSLAGLNGELFF.

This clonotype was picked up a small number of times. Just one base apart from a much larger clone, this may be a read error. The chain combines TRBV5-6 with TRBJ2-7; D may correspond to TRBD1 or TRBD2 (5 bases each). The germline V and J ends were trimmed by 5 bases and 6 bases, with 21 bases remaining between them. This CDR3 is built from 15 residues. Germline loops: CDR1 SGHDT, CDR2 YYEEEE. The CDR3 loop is CASSRTAGAVSEQYF. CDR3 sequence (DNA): TGTGCCAGCAGTCGGACGGCCGGGGCCGTAAGCGAGCAGTACTTC.

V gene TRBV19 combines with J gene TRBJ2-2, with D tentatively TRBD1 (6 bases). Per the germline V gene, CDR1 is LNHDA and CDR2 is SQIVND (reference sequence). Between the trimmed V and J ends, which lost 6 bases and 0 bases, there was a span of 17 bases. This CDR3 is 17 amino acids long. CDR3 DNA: TGTGCCAGTAGCCGAGGGGGACAAGGCGCGAACACCGGGGAGCTGTTTTTT. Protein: CASSRGGQGANTGELFF.

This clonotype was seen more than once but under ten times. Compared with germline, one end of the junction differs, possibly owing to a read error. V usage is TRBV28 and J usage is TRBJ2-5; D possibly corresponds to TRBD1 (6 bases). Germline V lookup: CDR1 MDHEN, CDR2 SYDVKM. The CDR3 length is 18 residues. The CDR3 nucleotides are TGTGCCAGCAGTTTCTCAAAAGACAGGCTTCTGGTACAAGGGACCCAGTACTTC. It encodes CASSFSKDRLLVQGTQYF.

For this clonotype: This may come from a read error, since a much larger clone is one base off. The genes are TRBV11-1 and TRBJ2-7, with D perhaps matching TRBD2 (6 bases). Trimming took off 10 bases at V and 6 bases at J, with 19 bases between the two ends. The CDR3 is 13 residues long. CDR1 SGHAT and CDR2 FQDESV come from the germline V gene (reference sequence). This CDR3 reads CATTDVGGGEQYF. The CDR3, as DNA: TGTGCCACCACGGACGTGGGAGGCGGCGAGCAGTACTTC.

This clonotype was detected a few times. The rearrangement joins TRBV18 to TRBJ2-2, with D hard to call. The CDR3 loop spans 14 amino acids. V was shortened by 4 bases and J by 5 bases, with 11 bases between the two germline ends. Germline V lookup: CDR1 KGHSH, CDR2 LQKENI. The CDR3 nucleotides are TGTGCCAGCTCACGATTCGACGGAACCGGGGAGCTGTTTTTT. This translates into CASSRFDGTGELFF.